This record concerns one TCR beta chain sequence. Only in-frame clones appear in the TCRdb table, and some are missing; sequencing was by immunoSEQ multiplex PCR. The sample consists of over 120,000 clones, around 92% of them appearing once. Trimming removed 5 bases from V and 0 bases from J, with 3 bases in between. CDR3 length: 12 residues. The V gene's germline CDR1 is SEHNR and CDR2 FQNEAQ (reference sequence). The data were taken from a study of T cell responses to AZD1222 COVID-19 vaccine. The source is an adult in good health. The rearrangement joins TRBV7-9 to TRBJ2-3; no firm D call. The sequences come from peripheral blood, collected on day 0 of AZD1222 vaccination. The CDR3 bases are TGTGCCAGCAGCCGTAGCACAGATACGCAGTATTTT. Translation: CASSRSTDTQYF.